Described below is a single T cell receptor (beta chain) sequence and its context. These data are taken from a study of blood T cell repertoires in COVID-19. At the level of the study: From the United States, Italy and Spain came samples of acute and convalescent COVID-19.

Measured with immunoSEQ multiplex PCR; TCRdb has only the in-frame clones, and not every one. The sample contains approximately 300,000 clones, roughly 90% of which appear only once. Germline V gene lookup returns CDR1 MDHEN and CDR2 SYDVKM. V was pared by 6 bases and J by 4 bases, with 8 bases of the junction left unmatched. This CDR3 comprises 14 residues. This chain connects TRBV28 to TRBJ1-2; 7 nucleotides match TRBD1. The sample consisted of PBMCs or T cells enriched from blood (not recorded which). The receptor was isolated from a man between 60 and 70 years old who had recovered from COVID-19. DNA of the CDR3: TGTGCCAGCAGCCTCTGGGACAGCCTCTATGGCTACACCTTC. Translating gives CASSLWDSLYGYTF.